Listed below are T cell receptor beta chains from one sample, sequenced in a study of shared clonotypes between healthy human individuals. Here immunoSEQ multiplex PCR was the method, and the copy in TCRdb shows in-frame clones only, minus some. The profile covers fewer than 500,000 clones, with over 75% appearing a single time and around 12% taken by the ten largest. Sequenced sample: PBMCs. These TCRs come from a woman in her forties in good health. Some clones in this sample may be carry-over from other donors' samples. Both conserved end residues are part of each CDR3. Fields, in order: CDR3 length, V gene, J gene, D gene, CDR3 DNA, CDR3 protein. A D gene is named only where the DNA matches it firmly.

14	TRBV29-1	TRBJ2-1	TRBD1	TGCAGCGGGCGCAGACAGGGCTCCTACAATGAGCAGTTCTTC	CSGRRQGSYNEQFF
16	TRBV9	TRBJ2-7	TRBD1	TGTGCCAGCAGCGTAGGACAGGGCGAGGGCTCCTACGAGCAGTACTTC	CASSVGQGEGSYEQYF
17	TRBV5-1	TRBJ2-1	NA	TGCGCCAGCAGCCTCCGACAGACAGGCAGCTCCTACAATGAGCAGTTCTTC	CASSLRQTGSSYNEQFF
14	TRBV18	TRBJ1-6	NA	TGTGCCAGCCACCTGGGCCAGAGCAATTCACCCCTCCACTTT	CASHLGQSNSPLHF
15	TRBV19	TRBJ1-1	NA	TGTGCCAGTAGCTCTACGAGGTCCCCAGTCACTGAAGCTTTCTTT	CASSSTRSPVTEAFF
15	TRBV19	TRBJ1-4	NA	TGTGCCAGTAGTATAGGACCATCCAATAATGAAAAACTGTTTTTT	CASSIGPSNNEKLFF
14	TRBV28	TRBJ1-3	NA	TGTGCCAGCAGTAGGGACAACTCTGGAAACACCATATATTTT	CASSRDNSGNTIYF
16	TRBV30	TRBJ2-7	TRBD2	TGTGCCTGGAGTGTTTCAGGGCGGGAGATAATCTACGAGCAGTACTTC	CAWSVSGREIIYEQYF
10	TRBV2	TRBJ1-2	TRBD1	TGTGCCAGCAGGACAGGGTGGGTTACCTTC	CASRTGWVTF
15	TRBV4-3	TRBJ1-2	NA	TGCGCCAGCAGCCACGAGTATAGCAGGGTCTATGGCTACACCTTC	CASSHEYSRVYGYTF